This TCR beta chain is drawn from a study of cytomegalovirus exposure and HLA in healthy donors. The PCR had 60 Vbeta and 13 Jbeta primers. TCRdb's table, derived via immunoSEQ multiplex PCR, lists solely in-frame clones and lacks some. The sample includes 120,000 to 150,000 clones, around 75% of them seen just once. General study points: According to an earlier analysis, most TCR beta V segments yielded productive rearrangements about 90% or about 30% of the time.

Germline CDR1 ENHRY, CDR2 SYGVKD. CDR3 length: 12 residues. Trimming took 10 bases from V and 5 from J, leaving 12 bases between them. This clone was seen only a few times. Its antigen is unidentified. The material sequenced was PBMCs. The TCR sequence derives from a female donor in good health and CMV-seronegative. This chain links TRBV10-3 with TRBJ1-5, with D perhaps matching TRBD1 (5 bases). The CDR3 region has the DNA TGTGCCACTGCGATCAGGGATCAGCCCCAGCATTTT. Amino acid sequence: CATAIRDQPQHF.